The rows below give T cell receptor beta chains drawn from one sample of a study of T-cell reconstitution after alpha-beta-depleted transplantation in children. TCRdb reanalysed the PCR reads using MiXCR and keeps one entry per CDR3 protein. The sample includes about 370,000 distinct CDR3 sequences, roughly 20% of them seen just once. The specimen comprised PBMCs from the stem cell graft donor, sampled from the stem cell graft. These receptors were taken from a human donor who donated a stem cell graft to a child with acute myeloid leukemia. Each CDR3 is given with its conserved first and last residue. The D gene is left open where the match is weak. The size field is filled for only some rows; it gives once, few, many or a size class.

clone_size j_call d_call v_call cdr3_aa cdr3_nt
few TRBJ2-1 - TRBV29-1 CSVEKDGFNEQFF TGCAGCGTTGAAAAGGACGGATTCAATGAGCAGTTCTTC
few TRBJ2-1 TRBD2 TRBV12-3/TRBV12-4 CASTSGRGTEQFF TGTGCCAGCACCTCGGGGAGGGGAACTGAGCAGTTCTTC
few TRBJ2-1 - TRBV28 CASSFEVRQYNEQFF TGTGCCAGCAGTTTTGAGGTGCGGCAATACAATGAGCAGTTCTTC
once TRBJ2-3 TRBD2 TRBV28 CASSTPSGSSTDTQYF TGTGCCAGCAGTACCCCTAGCGGGTCAAGCACAGATACGCAGTATTTT
- TRBJ1-3 - TRBV9 CASSETTGGRGNTIYF TGTGCCAGCAGCGAAACTACAGGTGGTCGGGGAAACACCATATATTTT
few TRBJ2-5 TRBD2 TRBV6-5 CASSYSKLAGRETQYF TGTGCCAGCAGTTACTCGAAGCTAGCGGGACGAGAGACCCAGTACTTC
- TRBJ2-3 TRBD2 TRBV12-5 CASGLVLAGVPSDTQYF TGTGCTAGTGGTTTGGTACTAGCGGGAGTGCCGTCAGATACGCAGTATTTT
- TRBJ1-6 TRBD1 TRBV9 CASSVGGQGTSPLHF TGTGCCAGCAGCGTAGGGGGACAGGGGACTTCACCCCTCCACTTT
few TRBJ2-1 TRBD2 TRBV5-1 CASSAKPSGRAYNEQFF TGCGCCAGCAGCGCTAAACCTAGCGGGAGGGCCTACAATGAGCAGTTCTTC
many TRBJ1-2 - TRBV27 CASSLIRGAANYGYTF TGTGCCAGCAGTTTAATTCGGGGGGCAGCTAACTATGGCTACACCTTC
- TRBJ2-1 - TRBV6-5 CASSYLANRGRNEQFF TGTGCCAGCAGTTACTTAGCGAATAGAGGGCGTAATGAGCAGTTCTTC
- TRBJ2-1 TRBD2 TRBV2 CASSERSSGTYNEQFF TGTGCCAGCAGTGAACGAAGTAGCGGGACGTACAATGAGCAGTTCTTC
- TRBJ2-1 TRBD1 TRBV28 CASRDDSRGHEQFF TGTGCCAGCAGAGATGACTCCAGGGGGCATGAGCAGTTCTTC
few TRBJ2-3 - TRBV28 CASTLSECCTDTQYF TGTGCCAGCACCCTCTCTGAGTGTTGCACAGATACGCAGTATTTT
- TRBJ2-1 TRBD1 TRBV29-1 CSGGTGGWVGNEQFF TGCAGCGGGGGGACAGGGGGCTGGGTTGGCAATGAGCAGTTCTTC
- TRBJ1-1 - TRBV19 CASSIRTGWTEAFF TGTGCCAGTAGTATCCGAACAGGGTGGACTGAAGCTTTCTTT
many TRBJ2-7 TRBD1 TRBV29-1 CSVSGTGDTEQYF TGCAGCGTCTCCGGGACAGGGGATACCGAGCAGTACTTC
few TRBJ2-1 TRBD2 TRBV5-1 CASSSGGDNEQFF TGCGCCAGCAGCTCTGGGGGGGACAATGAGCAGTTCTTC
- TRBJ2-7 TRBD2 TRBV5-1 CASSPYTSGRYEQYF TGCGCCAGCAGCCCCTACACTAGCGGGAGGTACGAGCAGTACTTC
- TRBJ2-6 TRBD1 TRBV25-1 CASSQQGTGANVLTF TGTGCCAGCAGTCAACAGGGGACCGGGGCCAACGTCCTGACTTTC
- TRBJ2-1 - TRBV12-3/TRBV12-4 CASSLFRTRVNEQFF TGTGCCAGCAGTTTGTTCCGGACAAGGGTCAATGAGCAGTTCTTC
- TRBJ1-3 - TRBV12-3/TRBV12-4 CASVMDIFSGNTIYF TGTGCCAGCGTAATGGACATTTTCTCTGGAAACACCATATATTTT
few TRBJ1-6 - TRBV12-3/TRBV12-4 CASSLRVPQSLNSPLHF TGTGCCAGCAGTTTAAGGGTTCCACAGAGCCTTAATTCACCCCTCCACTTT
- TRBJ2-7 TRBD2 TRBV5-1 CASSIGLAGGSRAYEQYF TGCGCCAGCAGCATTGGACTAGCGGGAGGTTCCCGCGCCTACGAGCAGTACTTC
few TRBJ2-7 - TRBV12-3/TRBV12-4 CASSPPLREPYEQYF TGTGCCAGCAGCCCCCCCCTTAGGGAGCCCTACGAGCAGTACTTC
- TRBJ2-3 - TRBV29-1 CSVTGLVADTQYF TGCAGCGTTACCGGGCTCGTCGCAGATACGCAGTATTTT
- TRBJ2-1 - TRBV2 CASKAGTSYNEQFF TGTGCCAGTAAAGCCGGGACCTCCTACAATGAGCAGTTCTTC
many TRBJ1-1 - TRBV29-1 CSVEQSSEAFF TGCAGCGTTGAACAGAGCTCTGAAGCTTTCTTT
- TRBJ2-2 - TRBV6-5 CASSYRVTGELFF TGTGCCAGCAGTTACAGGGTAACCGGGGAGCTGTTTTTT